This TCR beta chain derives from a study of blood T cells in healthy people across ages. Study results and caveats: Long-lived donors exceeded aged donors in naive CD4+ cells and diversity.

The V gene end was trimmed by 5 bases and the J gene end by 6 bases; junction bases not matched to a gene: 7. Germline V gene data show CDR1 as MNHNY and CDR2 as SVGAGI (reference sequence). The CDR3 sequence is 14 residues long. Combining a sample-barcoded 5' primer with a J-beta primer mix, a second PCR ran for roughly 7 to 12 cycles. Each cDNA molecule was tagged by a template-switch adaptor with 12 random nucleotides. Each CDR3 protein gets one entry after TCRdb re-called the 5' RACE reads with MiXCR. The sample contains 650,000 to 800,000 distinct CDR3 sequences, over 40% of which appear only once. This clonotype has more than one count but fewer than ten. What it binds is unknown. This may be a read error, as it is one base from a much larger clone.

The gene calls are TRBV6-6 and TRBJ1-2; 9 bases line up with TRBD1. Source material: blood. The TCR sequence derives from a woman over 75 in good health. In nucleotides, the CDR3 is TGTGCCAGCAGTGACAACAGGGGGCTTGATGGCTACACCTTC. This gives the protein CASSDNRGLDGYTF.